Detailed here is one T cell receptor (delta chain). As yet, its antigen is unknown. This entry comes from a study of Vδ1+ human thymocytes. Overall study findings and caveats: TRG sequences recurred across donors, whereas TRD sequences stayed essentially private. Thymic TRG and TRD repertoires appeared highly polyclonal. Unexpected Vdelta2 sequences could cause misinterpretation of bulk repertoire data. Around 20% of thymic delta-chain sequences were Vdelta2, with few Vdelta3, unlike blood Vdelta1+ controls.

The template was reverse-transcribed extracted RNA. CDR3 amplicons came from multiplex PCR with pooled V-gene forward and constant-region reverse primers. TCRdb re-processed the multiplex PCR reads via CATT. The repertoire holds about 55,000 delta-chain clones, with around a sixth as singletons. There are 20 residues in the CDR3. Trimming pared 1 base from V and 2 bases from J, leaving 26 bases between. CDR1 and CDR2 from the germline V gene are TSWWSYY and QGS. The sorted cells were CD3+ Vdelta1+ Vdelta2- thymocytes from alphabeta-depleted thymus. Sample: Vdelta1+ gamma-delta thymocytes from the thymus. The subset denotes: FACS-sorted CD3+ TCRalphabeta- TCRVdelta1+ TCRVdelta2- thymocytes. The rearrangement joins TRDV1 to TRDJ1; TRDD3 might be the D (5 bases). The receptor was derived from a boy under two years old who had congenital heart surgery. CDR3 sequence: CALGEQWTGDGLGSTDKLIF. The CDR3 coding sequence is TGTGCTCTTGGGGAACAATGGACTGGTGACGGATTGGGTTCTACCGATAAACTCATCTTT.